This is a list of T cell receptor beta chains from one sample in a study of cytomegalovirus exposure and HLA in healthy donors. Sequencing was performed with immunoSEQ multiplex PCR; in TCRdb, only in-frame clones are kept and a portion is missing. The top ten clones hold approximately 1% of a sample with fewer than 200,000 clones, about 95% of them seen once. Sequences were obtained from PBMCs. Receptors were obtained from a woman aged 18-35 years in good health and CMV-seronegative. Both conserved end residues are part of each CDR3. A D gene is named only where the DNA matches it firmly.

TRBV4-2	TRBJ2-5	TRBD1	CASSQFKSQGAQGAQYF
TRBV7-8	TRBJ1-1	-	CASSPLAGNTEAFF
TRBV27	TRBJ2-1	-	CASGSGSSYNEQFF
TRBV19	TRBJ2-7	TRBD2	CASSIGVAGDSYEQYF
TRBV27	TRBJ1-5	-	CASGRQGLWNQPQHF
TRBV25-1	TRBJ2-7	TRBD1	CASRLGQTYEQYF
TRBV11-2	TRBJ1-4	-	CASSFLTGGIEKLFF
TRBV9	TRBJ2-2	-	CASSSLEGGELFF
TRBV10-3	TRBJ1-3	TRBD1	CAGGTVGNTIYF
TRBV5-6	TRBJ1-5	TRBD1	CASSRRGRRGNQPQHF
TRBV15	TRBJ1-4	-	CATSRDFSNSNEKLFF
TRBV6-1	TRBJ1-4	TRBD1	CASERTGGTNEKLFF
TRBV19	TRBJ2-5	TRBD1	CASTDRATETQYF
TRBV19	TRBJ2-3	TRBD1	CATRPDRGRDTQYF
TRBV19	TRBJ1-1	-	CASGAGVNTEAFF
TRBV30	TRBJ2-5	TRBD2	CAWALTSGPQETQYF
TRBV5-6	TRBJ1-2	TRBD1	CASSLGQGAHLGGYTF
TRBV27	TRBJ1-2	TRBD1	CASSLRSGTGMFGYTF
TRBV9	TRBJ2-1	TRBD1	CASSVGIGGQAHEQFF
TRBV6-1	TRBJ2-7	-	CASSAGSSYEQYF
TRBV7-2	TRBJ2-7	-	CASSLVREGEQYF
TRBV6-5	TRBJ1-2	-	CAIKTPENYGYTF
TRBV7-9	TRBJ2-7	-	CASRRQGTEQYF
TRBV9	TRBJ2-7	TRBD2	CASSVVSSGGEQYF
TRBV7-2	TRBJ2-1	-	CASSLGQAYNEQFF
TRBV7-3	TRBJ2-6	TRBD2	CASTGGAPGANVLTF
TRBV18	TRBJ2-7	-	CASSPPQGPLGQYF
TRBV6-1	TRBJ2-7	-	CASSEGGTGTQYEQYF
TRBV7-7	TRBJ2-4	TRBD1	CAVMDRDKNIQYF
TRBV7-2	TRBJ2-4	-	CASSLGGAVKNIQYF
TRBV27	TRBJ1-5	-	CASSARTDQPQHF
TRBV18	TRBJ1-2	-	CASSPEGGYGYTF
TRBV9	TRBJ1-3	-	CASSVSPGTTGNTIYF